The next 10 T cell receptor beta chains were all read from a single sample in a study of early T cells in non-severe SARS-CoV-2 infection. TCRdb reprocessed the 5' RACE reads with MiXCR, giving one entry per CDR3 protein. The table records approximately 120,000 distinct CDR3 sequences, about 15% of them present only once. The source material was whole blood. The receptors were sampled from an adult who was a healthcare worker with PCR-confirmed SARS-CoV-2 infection or an uninfected control (not recorded which).

This clonotype was seen ten or more times. The chain links TRBV27 to TRBJ2-7; 12 nucleotides match TRBD1. The junction had 4 bases not matched to a gene; V was cut back by 2 bases and J by 5 bases. This CDR3 spans 15 amino acids. Germline V gene sequence: CDR1 MNHEY, CDR2 SMNVEV (reference sequence). The CDR3 coding sequence is TGTGCCAGCAGTTTAGGGACAGGGGGCCGGAACGAGCAGTACTTC. This translates into CASSLGTGGRNEQYF.

This chain connects TRBV2 to TRBJ2-7, with 7 nucleotides matching TRBD1. In germline, CDR1 is SNHLY, CDR2 FYNNEI. V lost 5 bases and J lost 4; bases outside the gene matches: 11. This CDR3 is 15 amino acids long. The CDR3 is CASSITPGTAYEQYF. The CDR3 region has the DNA TGTGCCAGCAGTATAACACCCGGGACAGCTTACGAGCAGTACTTC.

This clonotype was picked up a small number of times. The genes are TRBV11-2 and TRBJ2-7, with D perhaps TRBD2 (7 bases). Germline lookup yields CDR1 SGHAT and CDR2 FQNNGV. The CDR3 loop spans 11 amino acids. With 8 bases removed from V and 5 bases from J, the gap between germline ends came to 10 bases. In DNA, the CDR3 is TGTGCCAGCCGGCGGGGGCACGAGCAGTACTTC. This gives the protein CASRRGHEQYF.

V and J are TRBV5-1 and TRBJ2-2; D is uncertain. This CDR3 comprises 15 residues. V lost 0 bases and J lost 3, with 9 bases in between. Germline V CDR1 and CDR2: SGHRS, YFSETQ. CDR3 region: CASSLGLPYTGELFF. The CDR3 DNA is TGCGCCAGCAGCTTGGGTTTGCCCTACACCGGGGAGCTGTTTTTT.

The rearrangement uses TRBV2 and TRBJ2-2; perhaps TRBD1 as D (5 bases). The germline V gene has CDR1 SNHLY and CDR2 FYNNEI. V was trimmed by 5 bases and J by 2 bases, leaving 15 bases between them. This CDR3 contains 16 residues. The CDR3 bases are TGTGCCAGCAGTCTCAAGGGGCGGTTCAACACCGGGGAGCTGTTTTTT. Its translation: CASSLKGRFNTGELFF.

The J gene is TRBJ2-3, the V gene TRBV20-1; D might be TRBD2 (6 bases). The V end lost 0 bases, the J end lost 2 bases, and 12 bases lay between the germline ends. This CDR3 contains 15 residues. CDR1 DFQATT and CDR2 SNEGSKA come from the germline V gene (reference sequence). The CDR3 DNA reads TGCAGTGCTAGAGAAAGGCGGGGATACACAGATACGCAGTATTTT. It codes for CSARERRGYTDTQYF.

The V call is TRBV27, the J call TRBJ1-2; a possible D gene is TRBD1 (5 bases). CDR1 and CDR2 (germline): MNHEY, SMNVEV (reference sequence). The V gene lost 2 bases and the J gene lost 8 bases, with 12 bases spanning the gap. The CDR3 spans 13 residues. CDR3: CASSLGGTSGYTF. The CDR3 region has the DNA TGTGCCAGCAGTTTAGGAGGGACTAGCGGCTACACCTTC.

The chain has TRBV5-1 and TRBJ2-3; no clear D gene. The DNA end favors TRBJ1-5, so the J call may be wrong. The CDR3 sequence is 14 residues long. Germline CDR1 and CDR2: SGHRS and YFSETQ. Here the CDR3 DNA reads TGCGCCAGCAGCTTAAGGAAGAGCACAGATACGCAGCATTTT. It yields the protein CASSLRKSTDTQHF.

This sequence joins TRBV5-1 and TRBJ2-3; TRBD2 agrees at 10 bases. From germline, CDR1 is SGHRS and CDR2 YFSETQ. Germline trimming cut 7 bases from V and 0 bases from J; bases unmatched to any gene: 2. This CDR3 comprises 14 residues. The CDR3 region has the DNA TGCGCCAGCTTTAGCGGGGGGAGCACAGATACGCAGTATTTT. Protein sequence: CASFSGGSTDTQYF. Together with reference TRBV5-1 and TRBJ2-3, the CDR3 gives the full variable domain: KAGVTQTPRYLIKTRGQQVTLSCSPISGHRSVSWYQQTPGQGLQFLFEYFSETQRNKGNFPGRFSGRQFSNSRSEMNVSTLELGDSALYLCASFSGGSTDTQYFGPGTRLTVL.

The chain couples TRBV5-1 to TRBJ2-7; D call uncertain. Germline lookup yields CDR1 SGHRS and CDR2 YFSETQ. The CDR3 sequence is 14 residues long. Trimming cost V 4 bases and J 3 bases, with 14 bases left between them. The CDR3 loop reads CASSPDGGGYEQYF. The CDR3 DNA is TGCGCCAGCAGCCCGGACGGCGGCGGCTACGAGCAGTACTTC. The whole variable domain, filled in from reference TRBV5-1 and TRBJ2-7, reads KAGVTQTPRYLIKTRGQQVTLSCSPISGHRSVSWYQQTPGQGLQFLFEYFSETQRNKGNFPGRFSGRQFSNSRSEMNVSTLELGDSALYLCASSPDGGGYEQYFGPGTRLTVT.